These 21 T cell receptor beta chains originate from one sample sequenced in a study of blood T cell repertoires in COVID-19. TCRdb's table, derived via immunoSEQ multiplex PCR, lists solely in-frame clones and lacks some. This table holds about 270,000 clones, around nine tenths found once. Input material: PBMCs or T cells enriched from blood (not recorded which). These receptors originate from a woman aged 60-75 years in a cohort exposed to, infected with or recovered from COVID-19 (not recorded which).

This chain uses TRBV7-9 with TRBJ1-2; D ambiguous. V lost 7 bases and J lost 6, with 9 bases in between. The CDR3 totals 11 residues. Germline CDR1 is SEHNR and CDR2 is FQNEAQ (reference sequence). CDR3 sequence (DNA): TGTGCCAGCAATGATCAGGATGGCTACACCTTC. Translated, it gives CASNDQDGYTF.

The genes are TRBV7-9 and TRBJ1-3; no reliable D call. The CDR3 sequence is 15 residues long. Germline V gene data show CDR1 as SEHNR and CDR2 as FQNEAQ (reference sequence). The germline V and J ends were trimmed by 1 base and 4 bases, with 11 bases remaining between them. CDR3 sequence (DNA): TGTGCCAGCAGCTTAGTCGCGGGGATCGGAAACACCATATATTTT. Translating gives CASSLVAGIGNTIYF. The full variable domain, rest sourced from reference TRBV7-9 and TRBJ1-3, is DTGVSQNPRHKITKRGQNVTFRCDPISEHNRLYWYRQTLGQGPEFLTYFQNEAQLEKSRLLSDRFSAERPKGSFSTLEIQRTEQGDSAMYLCASSLVAGIGNTIYFGEGSWLTVV.

The J gene is TRBJ2-1, the V gene TRBV5-6; 8 positions agree with TRBD2. Germline lookup yields CDR1 SGHDT and CDR2 YYEEEE. The CDR3 length is 15 residues. Unmatched junction bases numbered 6, after V lost 1 base and J lost 6 bases. CDR3 protein: CASSLLGGRSNEQFF. The CDR3 DNA reads as TGTGCCAGCAGCTTGCTTGGCGGGAGGTCCAATGAGCAGTTCTTC.

This clone occurred once. The chain uses TRBV18 and TRBJ2-5, with unresolved D. Trimming removed 3 bases from V and 3 bases from J, with 2 bases in between. Germline CDR1 and CDR2: KGHSH and LQKENI. The CDR3 contains 11 residues. The CDR3 sequence: CASSPKETQYF. CDR3 DNA: TGTGCCAGCTCACCCAAAGAGACCCAGTACTTC.

This clone was seen just once. The rearrangement links TRBV28 to TRBJ1-2, with D possibly TRBD1 on 6 matching bases. Germline CDR1 MDHEN, CDR2 SYDVKM. V was pared by 7 bases and J by 4 bases, with 16 bases between. CDR3 length: 14 amino acids. CDR3 sequence (DNA): TGTGCCAGCACCGCCGCACAGGGCCTCTATGGCTACACCTTC. Translated: CASTAAQGLYGYTF.

This chain uses TRBV12-3 or TRBV12-4 with TRBJ1-2; no firm D call. This CDR3 spans 12 amino acids. The V end was cut by 1 base, the J end by 8 bases, with 8 bases between. The CDR3 DNA reads as TGTGCCAGCAGTTTAGGAGGGTTCGGCTACACCTTC. Translated, it gives CASSLGGFGYTF.

The rearrangement links TRBV5-1 to TRBJ1-6; 11 positions match TRBD1. Trimming cost V 2 bases and J 6 bases; bases outside gene matches: 1. CDR1 and CDR2 from the germline V gene are SGHRS and YFSETQ. The CDR3 extends over 15 amino acids. CDR3 region: CASSFGTGGNSPLHF. CDR3 coding DNA: TGCGCCAGCAGCTTCGGGACAGGGGGTAATTCACCCCTCCACTTT.

This rearrangement joins TRBV19 to TRBJ1-2, with a tentative D call TRBD1 (6 bases). Germline-derived CDR1 and CDR2 are LNHDA and SQIVND (reference sequence). Trimming removed 4 bases from V and 4 bases from J, with 19 bases in between. The CDR3 length is 16 residues. The CDR3 bases are TGTGCCAGTAGTACAACCCGAACTACAGGGTCCTATGGCTACACCTTC. This translates into CASSTTRTTGSYGYTF.

The CDR3 loop reads CASSSESDRLYEQYF. The DNA of the CDR3 is TGTGCCAGCAGCTCGGAGTCCGACCGACTATACGAGCAGTACTTC. This chain uses TRBV7-2 with TRBJ2-7, with a possible D match to TRBD2 (5 bases). Germline V gene data show CDR1 as SGHTA and CDR2 as FQGNSA. Trimming pared 4 bases from V and 4 bases from J, leaving 17 bases between. The CDR3 runs to 15 residues.

The genes are TRBV30 and TRBJ2-3; D might be TRBD2 (6 bases). Germline V gene lookup returns CDR1 GTSNPN and CDR2 SVGIG (reference sequence). The V end was cut by 5 bases, the J end by 10 bases, with 13 bases between. The CDR3 has 11 amino acids. CDR3 loop: CAWRLGYAQYF. DNA for the CDR3: TGTGCCTGGCGACTAGGTTACGCGCAGTATTTT.

The CDR3 region is CASSLDSGIGEQFF. As DNA, the CDR3 is TGCGCCAGCAGCTTGGACAGCGGGATAGGTGAGCAGTTCTTC. This rearrangement joins TRBV5-1 to TRBJ2-1; TRBD2 aligns across 7 bases. Germline V CDR1 and CDR2: SGHRS, YFSETQ. This CDR3 comprises 14 residues. V lost 0 bases and J lost 9; bases outside the gene matches: 6.

The rearrangement uses TRBV18 and TRBJ2-4; D gene uncertain. Germline CDR1 KGHSH, CDR2 LQKENI. V was cut by 3 bases and J by 1 base, with 7 bases left in between. CDR3 size: 14 residues. CDR3 in DNA: TGTGCCAGCTCACCTCCTAGTGCCAAAAACATTCAGTACTTC. The encoded protein is CASSPPSAKNIQYF.

The J gene is TRBJ2-5, the V gene TRBV20-1; D is possibly TRBD2 (5 bases). There are 11 residues in the CDR3. Germline V gene sequence: CDR1 DFQATT, CDR2 SNEGSKA (reference sequence). V lost 6 bases and J 3 bases, leaving 8 bases between the germline ends. CDR3 sequence: CSAVTKETQYF. The DNA for the CDR3 is TGCAGTGCCGTGACTAAAGAGACCCAGTACTTC.

The J gene is TRBJ2-6, the V gene TRBV19, with 8 bases that match TRBD1. CDR3 length: 19 residues. Germline V gene lookup returns CDR1 LNHDA and CDR2 SQIVND (reference sequence). J was trimmed by 0 bases and V by 3 bases; bases with no gene match: 10. The CDR3 nucleotides are TGTGCCAGTAGTATTATGAGAGGGACAGGCCTCTCTGGGGCCAACGTCCTGACTTTC. Amino acid sequence: CASSIMRGTGLSGANVLTF.

V is TRBV19 and J is TRBJ2-5; 10 nucleotides match TRBD1. CDR3 length: 14 residues. Trimming removed 4 bases from V and 5 bases from J; junction bases left unmatched: 4. Germline-derived CDR1 and CDR2 are LNHDA and SQIVND (reference sequence). CDR3 DNA: TGTGCCAGTAGTAGGACAGGGGGGAAGGAGACCCAGTACTTC. Translating it yields CASSRTGGKETQYF.

V is TRBV2 and J is TRBJ2-2; 10 bases align to TRBD2. Germline V gene data show CDR1 as SNHLY and CDR2 as FYNNEI. The length of the CDR3 is 15 residues. V lost 4 bases, J lost 5 bases, and 4 bases stayed unmatched. The CDR3 reads CASSGLAGDTGELFF. The CDR3 nucleotides are TGTGCCAGCAGTGGTCTAGCGGGAGATACCGGGGAGCTGTTTTTT.

V is TRBV6-1 and J is TRBJ1-2, with D unclear. This CDR3 region has 16 residues. Trimming took 4 bases from V and 8 from J, leaving 23 bases between them. Germline loops: CDR1 MNHNS, CDR2 SASEGT. This chain's CDR3 is CASSVAAALNPGGYTF. The CDR3 DNA is TGTGCCAGCAGTGTCGCGGCCGCCCTTAACCCGGGGGGCTACACCTTC.

The rearrangement links TRBV18 to TRBJ2-1, with D perhaps TRBD1 (6 bases). This CDR3 is built from 13 residues. Germline-derived CDR1 and CDR2 are KGHSH and LQKENI. V shed 1 base and J shed 8 bases, with 9 bases lying between them. In nucleotides, the CDR3 is TGTGCCAGCTCACCACGGGGGCCATATGAGCAGTTCTTC. This translates into CASSPRGPYEQFF. Supplemented by reference TRBV18 and TRBJ2-1, the full variable domain reads NAGVMQNPRHLVRRRGQEARLRCSPMKGHSHVYWYRQLPEEGLKFMVYLQKENIIDESGMPKERFSAEFPKEGPSILRIQQVVRGDSAAYFCASSPRGPYEQFFGPGTRLTVL.

The chain combines TRBV25-1 with TRBJ2-1; D is perhaps TRBD1 (5 bases). Trimming left V 4 bases short and J 10 bases short, with 11 bases between. The CDR3 is 12 residues long. Germline CDR1 reads MGHDK; CDR2 reads SYGVNS. CDR3 nucleotide sequence: TGTGCCAGCAGTGGGGGCCCGTCGGAGCAGTTCTTC. Its protein product is CASSGGPSEQFF.

This rearrangement joins TRBV6-5 to TRBJ1-6, with D uncertain. V was clipped by 2 bases and J by 7 bases, with 12 bases between them. CDR1 and CDR2 (germline): MNHEY, SVGAGI. This CDR3 comprises 15 residues. The CDR3 sequence is CASSYRRSKNSPLHF. CDR3 nucleotides: TGTGCCAGCAGTTACCGCCGGTCGAAGAATTCACCCCTCCACTTT.

The V and J genes are TRBV5-1 and TRBJ2-2; weak D call: TRBD2 (6 bases). Trimming shortened V by 4 bases and J by 4 bases, and 14 bases separated the two germline ends. The CDR3 is made up of 15 amino acids. Germline V lookup: CDR1 SGHRS, CDR2 YFSETQ. CDR3 DNA: TGCGCCAGCAGCCCCAGCGTGGGAGGCACCGGGGAGCTGTTTTTT. Encoded protein: CASSPSVGGTGELFF.